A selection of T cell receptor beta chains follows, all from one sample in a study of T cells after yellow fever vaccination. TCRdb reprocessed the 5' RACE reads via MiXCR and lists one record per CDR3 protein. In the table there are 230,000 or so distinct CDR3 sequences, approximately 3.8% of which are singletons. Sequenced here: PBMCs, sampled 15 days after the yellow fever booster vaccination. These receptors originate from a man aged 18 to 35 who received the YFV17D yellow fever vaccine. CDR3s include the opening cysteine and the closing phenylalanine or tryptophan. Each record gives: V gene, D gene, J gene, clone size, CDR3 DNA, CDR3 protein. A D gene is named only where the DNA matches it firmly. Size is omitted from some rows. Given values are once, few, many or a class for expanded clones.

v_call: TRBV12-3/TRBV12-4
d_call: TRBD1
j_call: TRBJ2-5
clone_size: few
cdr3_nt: TGTGCCAGCAGTATTCCGTCCGGGACAGGGTCGTTCGAGACCCAGTACTTC
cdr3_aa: CASSIPSGTGSFETQYF

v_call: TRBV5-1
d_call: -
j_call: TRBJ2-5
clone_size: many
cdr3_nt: TGCGCCAGCAGCTTGGTGCAGCTCCAAGAGACCCAGTACTTC
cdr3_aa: CASSLVQLQETQYF

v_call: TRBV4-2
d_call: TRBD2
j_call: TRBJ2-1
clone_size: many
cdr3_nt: TGTGCCAGCAGCCTCCGGGTAGCGGGCGGGGGGGAAAATGAGCAGTTCTTC
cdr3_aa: CASSLRVAGGGENEQFF

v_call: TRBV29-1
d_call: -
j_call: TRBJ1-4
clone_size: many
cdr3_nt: TGCAGCGTTGGGCGGATTAATGAAAAACTGTTTTTT
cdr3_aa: CSVGRINEKLFF

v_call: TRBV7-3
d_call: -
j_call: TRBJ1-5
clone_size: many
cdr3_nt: TGTGCCAGCAGCTTATGGGCAAATAGCAATCAGCCCCAGCATTTT
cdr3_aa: CASSLWANSNQPQHF

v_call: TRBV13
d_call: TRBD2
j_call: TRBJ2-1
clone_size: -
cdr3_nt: TGTGCCAGCAGCTCCGCACTAGCGGGGGATTACATTGAGCAGTTCTTC
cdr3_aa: CASSSALAGDYIEQFF

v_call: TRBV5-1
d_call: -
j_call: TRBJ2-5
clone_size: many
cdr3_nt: TGCGCCAGCAGCGACCCACAGGGTGGAGAGACCCAGTACTTC
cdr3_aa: CASSDPQGGETQYF

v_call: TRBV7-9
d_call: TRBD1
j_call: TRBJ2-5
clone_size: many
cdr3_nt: TGTGCCAGCAGCCAAAGAAGCGCGACAGGGGCCGTAGAGACCCAGTACTTC
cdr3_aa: CASSQRSATGAVETQYF

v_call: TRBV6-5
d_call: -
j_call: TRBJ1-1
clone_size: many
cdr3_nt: TGTGCCAGCAGTCCCGGCGGGCAGGAAGCTTTCTTT
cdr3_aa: CASSPGGQEAFF

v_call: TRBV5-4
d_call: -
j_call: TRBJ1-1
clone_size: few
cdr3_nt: TGTGCCAGCAGCGCCACAAGGAACACTGAAGCTTTCTTT
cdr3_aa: CASSATRNTEAFF

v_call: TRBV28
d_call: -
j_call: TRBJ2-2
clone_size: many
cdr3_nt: TGTGCCAGCAGTCACTCAGAACCCGGGGAGCTGTTTTTT
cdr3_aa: CASSHSEPGELFF

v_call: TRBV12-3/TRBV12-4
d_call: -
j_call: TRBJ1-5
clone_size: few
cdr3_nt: TGTGCCAGCAGTTTAGAATCCCCGCCCCAGCATTTT
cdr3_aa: CASSLESPPQHF

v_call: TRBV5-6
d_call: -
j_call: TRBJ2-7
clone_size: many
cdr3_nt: TGTGCCAGCAGCGCGGGGACGCCTTCCTACGAGCAGTACTTC
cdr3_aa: CASSAGTPSYEQYF

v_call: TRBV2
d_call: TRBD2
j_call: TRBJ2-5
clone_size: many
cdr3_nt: TGTGCCAGCAGTGAAGTACGGGGGGAAGAGACCCAGTACTTC
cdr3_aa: CASSEVRGEETQYF

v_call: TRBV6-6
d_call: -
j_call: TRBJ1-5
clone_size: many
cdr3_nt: TGTGCCAGCAGTTACACGACGGCGGGGTTTCAGCCCCAGCATTTT
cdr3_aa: CASSYTTAGFQPQHF

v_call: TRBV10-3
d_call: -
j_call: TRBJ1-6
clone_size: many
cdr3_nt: TGTGCCATCCGCCAGGGAGGCCCCTATAATTCACCCCTCCACTTT
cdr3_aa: CAIRQGGPYNSPLHF

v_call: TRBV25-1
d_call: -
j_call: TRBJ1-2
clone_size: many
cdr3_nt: TGTGCCAGCAGTGAAGTTAACTATGGCTACACCTTC
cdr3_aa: CASSEVNYGYTF

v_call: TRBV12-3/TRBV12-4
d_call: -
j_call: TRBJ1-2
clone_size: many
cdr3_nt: TGTGCCAGCAGTCCAAATGGGCGAGGCTACACCTTC
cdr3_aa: CASSPNGRGYTF

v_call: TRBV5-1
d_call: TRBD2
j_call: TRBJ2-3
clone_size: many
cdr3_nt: TGCGCCAGCAGCAAAAGCGGGGGGGCGAGCACAGATACGCAGTATTTT
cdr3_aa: CASSKSGGASTDTQYF

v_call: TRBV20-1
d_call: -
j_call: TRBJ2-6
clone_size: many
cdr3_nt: TGCAGTGGGTTACAGCCTGGGGCCAACGTCCTGACTTTC
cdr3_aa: CSGLQPGANVLTF

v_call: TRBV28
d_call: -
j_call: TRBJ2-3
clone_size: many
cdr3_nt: TGTGCCAGCAGTTTCGTGACGACCCTAGATACGCAGTATTTT
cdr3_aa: CASSFVTTLDTQYF

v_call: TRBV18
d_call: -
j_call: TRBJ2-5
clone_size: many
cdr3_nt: TGTGCCAGCTCACCACTCGGGAAGACCCAGTACTTC
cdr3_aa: CASSPLGKTQYF

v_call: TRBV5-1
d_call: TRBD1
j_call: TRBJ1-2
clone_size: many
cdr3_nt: TGCGCCAGCAGCACGGGACAGGGGAACTATGGCTACACCTTC
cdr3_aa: CASSTGQGNYGYTF

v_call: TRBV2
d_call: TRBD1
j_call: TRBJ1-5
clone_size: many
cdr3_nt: TGTGCCAGCAGCGATCCCGGGACAGAGAGCTATAGCAATCAGCCCCAGCATTTT
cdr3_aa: CASSDPGTESYSNQPQHF

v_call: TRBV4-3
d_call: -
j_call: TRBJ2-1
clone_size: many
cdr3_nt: TGCGCCAGCAGCGTCAGCCGGGACCACGGATACAATGAGCAGTTCTTC
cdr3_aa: CASSVSRDHGYNEQFF

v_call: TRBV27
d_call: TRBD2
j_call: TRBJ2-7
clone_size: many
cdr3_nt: TGTGCCAGCAGTTCGGGGGGAGGCGAGCAGTACTTC
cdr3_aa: CASSSGGGEQYF

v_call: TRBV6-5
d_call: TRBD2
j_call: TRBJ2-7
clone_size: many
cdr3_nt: TGTGCCAGCAGACCCTTCCTAGCGGGGGGGTTCTACGAGCAGTACTTC
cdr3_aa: CASRPFLAGGFYEQYF

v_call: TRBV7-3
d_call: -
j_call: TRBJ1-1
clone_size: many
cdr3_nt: TGTGCCAGCAGCTTAGGTCTGTCAGGGAGCACTGAAGCTTTCTTT
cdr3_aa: CASSLGLSGSTEAFF

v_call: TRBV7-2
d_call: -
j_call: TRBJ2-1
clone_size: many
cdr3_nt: TGTGCCAGCAGCTTAGATACAGGGAGGGCTGAGCAGTTCTTC
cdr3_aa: CASSLDTGRAEQFF

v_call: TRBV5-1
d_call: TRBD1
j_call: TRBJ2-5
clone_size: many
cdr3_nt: TGCGCCAGCAGCCATAAGGGGGCTGGGGACGAGACCCAGTACTTC
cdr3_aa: CASSHKGAGDETQYF

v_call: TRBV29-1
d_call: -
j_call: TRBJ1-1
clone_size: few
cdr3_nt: TGCAGCGTTGGGTGGGGGAGATTGAACACTGAAGCTTTCTTT
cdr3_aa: CSVGWGRLNTEAFF

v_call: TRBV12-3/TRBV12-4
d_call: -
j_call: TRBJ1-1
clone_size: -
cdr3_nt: TGTGCCAGCAGTCCCCTCCTGGGGACTGAAGCTTTCTTT
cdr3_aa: CASSPLLGTEAFF

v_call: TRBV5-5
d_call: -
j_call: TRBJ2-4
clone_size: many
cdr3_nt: TGTGCCAGCAGCTTGGCCCCGGGACACCAAAACATTCAGTACTTC
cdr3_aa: CASSLAPGHQNIQYF

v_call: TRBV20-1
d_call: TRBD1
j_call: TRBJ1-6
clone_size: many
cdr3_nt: TGCAGTGCTAGAGACGCCGGGACAGGGTTTTCACCCCTCCACTTT
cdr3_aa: CSARDAGTGFSPLHF

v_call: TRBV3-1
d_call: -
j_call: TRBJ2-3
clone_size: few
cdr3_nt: TGTGCCAGCAGCCAAGACGGATCCGCGGGAGATACGCAGTATTTT
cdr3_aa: CASSQDGSAGDTQYF

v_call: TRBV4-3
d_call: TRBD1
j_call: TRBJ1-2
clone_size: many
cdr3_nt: TGCGCCAGCAGCCAACAAGGGGGGACAGGGGGCTACTATGGCTACACCTTC
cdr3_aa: CASSQQGGTGGYYGYTF

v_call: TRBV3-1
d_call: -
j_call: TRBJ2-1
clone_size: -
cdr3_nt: TGTGCCAGCAGACGGACTAAAGCCCCCTCACGGAGAATATACAATGAGCAGTTCTTC
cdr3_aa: CASRRTKAPSRRIYNEQFF

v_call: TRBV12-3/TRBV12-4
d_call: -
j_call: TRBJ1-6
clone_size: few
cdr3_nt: TGTGCCAGCAGCCTCCGCAACTGGGATTCACCCCTCCACTTT
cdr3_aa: CASSLRNWDSPLHF

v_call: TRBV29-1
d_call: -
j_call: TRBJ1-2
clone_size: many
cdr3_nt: TGCAGCGTTGAGGGGGCGGCACCAAAGACTGGCACCTTC
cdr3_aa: CSVEGAAPKTGTF

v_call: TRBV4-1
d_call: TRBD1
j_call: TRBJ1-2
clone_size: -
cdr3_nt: TGCGCCAGCAGCCCGGGACAGCCCCACTATGGCTACACCTTC
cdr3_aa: CASSPGQPHYGYTF

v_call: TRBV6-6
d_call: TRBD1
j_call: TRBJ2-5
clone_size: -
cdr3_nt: TGTGCCAGCAGCCCAGGACAGGGACGGGACTTC
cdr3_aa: CASSPGQGRDF

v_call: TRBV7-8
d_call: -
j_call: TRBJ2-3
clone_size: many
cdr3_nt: TGTGCCAGCAGCCCAACGGCCCGGGACTCCCTCAGGAATACGCAGTATTTT
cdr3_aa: CASSPTARDSLRNTQYF

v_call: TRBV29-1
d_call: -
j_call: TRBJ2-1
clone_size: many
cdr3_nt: TGCAGCGTTCCGCGGGAAATTGAAAGGAATGAGCAGTTCTTC
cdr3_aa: CSVPREIERNEQFF

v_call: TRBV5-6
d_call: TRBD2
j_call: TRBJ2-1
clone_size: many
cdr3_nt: TGTGCCAGCAGTCCAGCGTCTAGCGGGCCTTACAATGAGCAGTTCTTC
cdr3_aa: CASSPASSGPYNEQFF

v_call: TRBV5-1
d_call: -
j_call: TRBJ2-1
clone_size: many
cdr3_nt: TGCGCCAGCAGCTTGGGGGGAGTTACAAATGAGCAGTTCTTC
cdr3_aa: CASSLGGVTNEQFF

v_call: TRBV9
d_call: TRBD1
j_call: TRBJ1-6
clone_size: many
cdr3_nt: TGTGCCAGCAGCGTAGGACAGGGCAAGGTTTTGGATAATTCACCCCTCCACTTT
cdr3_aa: CASSVGQGKVLDNSPLHF

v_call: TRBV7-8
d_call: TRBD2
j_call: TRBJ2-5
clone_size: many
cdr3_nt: TGTGCCAGCAGCGATCGACTAGCGGGGGCCTCAGAGACCCAGTACTTC
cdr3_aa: CASSDRLAGASETQYF

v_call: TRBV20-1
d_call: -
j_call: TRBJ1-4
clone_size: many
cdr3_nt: TGCAGTGCTAGAGATGACAAATACCAGGCGACTAATGAAAAACTGTTTTTT
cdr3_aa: CSARDDKYQATNEKLFF